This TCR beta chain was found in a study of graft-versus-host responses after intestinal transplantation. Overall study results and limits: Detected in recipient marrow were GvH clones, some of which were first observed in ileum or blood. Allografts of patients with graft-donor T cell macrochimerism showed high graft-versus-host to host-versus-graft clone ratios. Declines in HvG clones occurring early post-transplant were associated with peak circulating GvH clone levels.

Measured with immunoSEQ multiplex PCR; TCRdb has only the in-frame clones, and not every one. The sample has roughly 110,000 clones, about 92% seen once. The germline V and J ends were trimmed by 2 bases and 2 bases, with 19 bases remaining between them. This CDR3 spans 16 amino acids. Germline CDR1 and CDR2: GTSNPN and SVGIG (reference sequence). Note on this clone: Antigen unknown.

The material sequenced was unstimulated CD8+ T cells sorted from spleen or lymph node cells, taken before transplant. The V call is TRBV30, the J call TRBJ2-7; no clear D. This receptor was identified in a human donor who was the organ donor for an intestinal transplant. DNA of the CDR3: TGTGCCTGGAGTTTACCCGGCACAGTGATAGCCTACGAGCAGTACTTC. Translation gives CAWSLPGTVIAYEQYF. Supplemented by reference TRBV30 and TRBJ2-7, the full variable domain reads SQTIHQWPATLVQPVGSPLSLECTVEGTSNPNLYWYRQAAGRGLQLLFYSVGIGQISSEVPQNLSASRPQDRQFILSSKKLLLSDSGFYLCAWSLPGTVIAYEQYFGPGTRLTVT.